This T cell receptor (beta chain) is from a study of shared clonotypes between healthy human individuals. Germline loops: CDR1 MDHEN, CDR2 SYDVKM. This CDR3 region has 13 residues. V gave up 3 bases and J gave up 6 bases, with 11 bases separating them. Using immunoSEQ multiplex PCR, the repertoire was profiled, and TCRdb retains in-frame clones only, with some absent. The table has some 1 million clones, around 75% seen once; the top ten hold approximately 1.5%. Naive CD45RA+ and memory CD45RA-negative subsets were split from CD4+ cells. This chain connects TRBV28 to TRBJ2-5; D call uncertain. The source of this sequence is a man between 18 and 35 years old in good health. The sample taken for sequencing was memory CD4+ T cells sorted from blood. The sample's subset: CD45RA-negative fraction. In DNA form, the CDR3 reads TGTGCCAGCAGTTTTCAGGATCGTCAGACCCAGTACTTC. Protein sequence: CASSFQDRQTQYF.